This TCR beta chain is from a study of T cell repertoires in cytomegalovirus infection. Whole-study context: Shared public TCR beta signatures pointed to both CMV infection and a matching HLA type.

One entry per CDR3 protein results from TCRdb running MiXCR on the reads. The sample has almost 550,000 distinct CDR3 sequences, 15% to 20% seen once. This CDR3 is 13 amino acids long. Germline V gene lookup returns CDR1 SQVTM and CDR2 ANQGSEA. Deletions cut 2 bases from V and 3 bases from J, with 10 bases between. As for this clonotype: Its matching antigen is unknown.

Study-level points and caveats: Identification of carriers of CMV plus the relevant HLA was performed using cumulative public TCR beta family frequency.

The chain carries TRBV29-1 and TRBJ1-2; the D is unclear. The receptor was isolated from a human donor in good health (CMV status not recorded). Some clones in this sample may be carry-over from other donors' samples. The sequenced material came from CD8+ T cells from PBMCs. The chain's CDR3 is CSVELTGDYGYTF. The DNA for the CDR3 is TGCAGCGTTGAACTCACCGGGGACTATGGCTACACCTTC.